Shown below are 18 T cell receptor beta chains from a single sample sequenced in a study of T cells of healthy individuals (dated by TCRdb to 2017 to 2018). The method was 5' RACE. TCRdb shows the sequencer as Illumina MiSeq. TCRdb reworked the public reads: Q25 trimming with fastp, MiXCR clone assembly, productive beta chains retained. Entries are consolidated by CDR3 protein sequence, retaining the most common genes and DNA. The sample table records 75,000 to 95,000 distinct CDR3 sequences; roughly 5% of these occur just once. About 7.5% of the sample is taken by the ten largest. Receptor source: a female donor in good health.

The table lists this clonotype with many counts. J is TRBJ2-1 and V is TRBV9; D is undetermined. The germline CDR1 and CDR2 sequences are SGDLS and YYNGEE. The CDR3 sequence is 15 residues long. Trimming took off 0 bases at V and 2 bases at J, with 9 bases between the two ends. The CDR3, as DNA: TGTGCCAGCAGCGTAGGCAGCGACGCCTACAATGAGCAGTTCTTC. This encodes CASSVGSDAYNEQFF.

The sample holds many counts of this clonotype. The J gene is TRBJ2-3, the V gene TRBV4-3; D gene ambiguous. This CDR3 comprises 13 residues. From germline, CDR1 is LGHNA and CDR2 YSLEER. V lost 1 base, J lost 5 bases, and 7 bases lay in between. CDR3 DNA sequence: TGCGCCAGCAGCCAAGCCGCCCGAGATACGCAGTATTTT. Protein sequence: CASSQAARDTQYF.

The V and J genes are TRBV11-2 and TRBJ2-3, with 9 bases matching TRBD1. Germline-derived CDR1 and CDR2 are SGHAT and FQNNGV. This CDR3 is built from 16 residues. V dropped 5 bases and J dropped 2; count of bases not matched to a gene: 8. The CDR3 DNA is TGTGCCAGCAGCCTGGCGGGACAGGGTGTCACAGATACGCAGTATTTT. Encoded protein: CASSLAGQGVTDTQYF.

The chain carries TRBV5-5 and TRBJ1-6, with a tentative D call TRBD1 (6 bases). Trimming left V 4 bases short and J 7 bases short, with 15 bases between. Per germline, CDR1 SGHKS and CDR2 YYEKEE (reference sequence). The CDR3 spans 15 residues. This chain's CDR3 is CASSQEGQGNSPLHF. CDR3 nucleotide sequence: TGTGCCAGCAGCCAAGAGGGACAAGGGAATTCACCCCTCCACTTT.

This clonotype was seen a few times. The gene calls are TRBV20-1 and TRBJ1-5, with TRBD1 matching over 8 bases. V lost 6 bases to trimming and J lost 2 bases; unmatched junction nucleotides: 6. Germline-derived CDR1 and CDR2 are DFQATT and SNEGSKA (reference sequence). The CDR3 is 14 residues long. The CDR3 here is CSARTGSGNQPQHF. The CDR3 bases are TGCAGTGCCCGGACAGGGTCGGGCAATCAGCCCCAGCATTTT.

This clonotype has more than one count but fewer than ten. The chain employs TRBV10-3 and TRBJ2-1; 14 nucleotides agree with TRBD2. Germline-derived CDR1 and CDR2 are ENHRY and SYGVKD. CDR3 length: 13 amino acids. Trimming cost V 8 bases and J 8 bases; bases outside gene matches: 2. DNA of the CDR3: TGTGCCATCGGACTAGCGGGAGGCTATGAGCAGTTCTTC. It codes for CAIGLAGGYEQFF.

This clonotype was counted many times. The CDR3 region has the DNA TGTGCCAGCAGTTACTCAGAGCGGGATGGAGATACCCAGTACTTC. Its translation is CASSYSERDGDTQYF. The chain recombines TRBV6-2 or TRBV6-3 with TRBJ2-5, with 7 bases that match TRBD2. J gave up 8 bases and V 0 bases, and 9 bases lay outside the gene matches. The length of the CDR3 is 15 residues. The germline V gene encodes CDR1 MNHEY and CDR2 SVGEGT.

This clonotype was detected ten times or more. The chain links TRBV20-1 to TRBJ1-4, with TRBD1 as a possible D gene (5 bases). Trimming removed 5 bases from V and 6 bases from J, with 13 bases in between. The length of the CDR3 is 13 residues. Germline V CDR1 and CDR2: DFQATT, SNEGSKA (reference sequence). The CDR3 region has the DNA TGCAGTGCTGGGACCCGGGGGGATGAAAAACTGTTTTTT. Its protein product is CSAGTRGDEKLFF.

CDR3 in DNA: TGTGCCAGCAGTGAATTTCTAGGGGCGACGCAGTATTTT. Translating it yields CASSEFLGATQYF. The V gene is TRBV25-1, the J gene TRBJ2-3, with a possible D match to TRBD1 (5 bases). Germline CDR1 reads MGHDK; CDR2 reads SYGVNS. This CDR3 comprises 13 residues. V lost 1 base, J lost 9 bases, and 11 bases lay in between.

This clonotype has ten or more counts. The V call is TRBV6-5, the J call TRBJ1-2, with D hard to call. CDR1 and CDR2 (germline): MNHEY, SVGAGI. The V gene lost 6 bases and the J gene lost 4 bases, with 15 bases spanning the gap. The CDR3 extends over 14 amino acids. As DNA, the CDR3 is TGTGCCAGCAGCTCCCCCAGAGTACTCTATGGCTACACCTTC. The encoded protein is CASSSPRVLYGYTF.

The gene calls are TRBV5-4 and TRBJ2-3, with D perhaps assigned TRBD1 or TRBD2 (6 bases each). This CDR3 contains 14 residues. Trimming removed 4 bases at V and 3 bases at J, with 12 bases between. Germline V gene sequence: CDR1 SGHNT, CDR2 YYREEE (reference sequence). The CDR3, as DNA: TGTGCCAGCAGCGCCGGGGGCCAAACAGATACGCAGTATTTT. It codes for CASSAGGQTDTQYF.

This clonotype was counted ten times or more. The J gene is TRBJ1-1, the V gene TRBV3-1; D uncertain. The CDR3 has 14 residues. Germline CDR1 LGHDT, CDR2 YNNKEL (reference sequence). The V gene lost 5 bases and the J gene lost 6 bases, with 16 bases spanning the gap. The CDR3 nucleotides are TGTGCCAGCAGCAACATTCGGAGCGTACCTGAAGCTTTCTTT. Translated, it gives CASSNIRSVPEAFF.

This clonotype was observed at least ten times. The rearrangement uses TRBV28 and TRBJ2-5; TRBD1 is a possible D gene (6 bases). CDR3 length equals 16 residues. Germline CDR1 MDHEN, CDR2 SYDVKM. V lost 6 bases and J 2 bases, leaving 19 bases between the germline ends. The CDR3 DNA reads TGTGCCAGCAGCTCCCTGACAGGATCCAAACAAGAGACCCAGTACTTC. Its translation: CASSSLTGSKQETQYF.

This clonotype was seen repeatedly, ten times or more. The rearrangement uses TRBV5-6 and TRBJ1-1; 7 nucleotides agree with TRBD1. The germline gives CDR1 SGHDT, CDR2 YYEEEE. The CDR3 totals 14 residues. V shed 1 base and J 6 bases; nucleotides not matched to a gene: 6. The CDR3 loop is CASSLSDRVAEAFF. CDR3 sequence (DNA): TGTGCCAGCAGCTTGAGTGACAGGGTTGCTGAAGCTTTCTTT. Full variable domain (rest looked up from reference TRBV5-6 and TRBJ1-1): DAGVTQSPTHLIKTRGQQVTLRCSPKSGHDTVSWYQQALGQGPQFIFQYYEEEERQRGNFPDRFSGHQFPNYSSELNVNALLLGDSALYLCASSLSDRVAEAFFGQGTRLTVV.

There are a few counts of this clonotype. The chain recombines TRBV5-1 with TRBJ1-4, with unresolved D. The germline gives CDR1 SGHRS, CDR2 YFSETQ. CDR3 length: 16 amino acids. With 0 bases removed from V and 0 bases from J, the gap between germline ends came to 9 bases. The CDR3 DNA sequence: TGCGCCAGCAGCTTGGCGCAAGCCGCAACTAATGAAAAACTGTTTTTT. Encoded protein: CASSLAQAATNEKLFF.

This clonotype occurred many times. The rearrangement uses TRBV11-2 and TRBJ2-3, with 11 bases that match TRBD2. Trimming removed 5 bases from V and 0 bases from J; junction bases left unmatched: 4. CDR3 length equals 16 residues. Germline assignment: CDR1 SGHAT and CDR2 FQNNGV. The CDR3 protein is CASSRLAGGSTDTQYF. The CDR3, as DNA: TGTGCCAGCAGCAGGCTAGCGGGAGGAAGCACAGATACGCAGTATTTT.

The V gene is TRBV12-3 or TRBV12-4, the J gene TRBJ2-7; D gene ambiguous. V dropped 6 bases and J dropped 2 bases, with 14 bases sitting between them. The CDR3 consists of 14 residues. This CDR3 reads CASSQQPVTYEQYF. CDR3 coding DNA: TGTGCCAGCAGCCAACAGCCTGTCACCTACGAGCAGTACTTC.

This clonotype was recorded a few times. V usage is TRBV24-1 and J usage is TRBJ2-3; the D call may be TRBD1 or TRBD2 (5 bases each). Trimming pared 9 bases from V and 4 bases from J, leaving 16 bases between. Germline V gene sequence: CDR1 KGHDR, CDR2 SFDVKD. This CDR3 has 14 amino acids. CDR3 protein: CATSGPFESDTQYF. The CDR3 DNA reads TGTGCCACCTCGGGGCCGTTCGAATCAGATACGCAGTATTTT.